This entry lists 28 T cell receptor beta chains sequenced from one sample in a study of tumor-infiltrating lymphocytes in oesophageal squamous cell carcinoma. TCRdb re-called the PCR reads with MiXCR, one entry per CDR3 protein. The table lists over 10,000 distinct CDR3 sequences, 45% to 60% of them singletons. Material for sequencing was blood. The source is a female donor with esophageal squamous cell carcinoma.

CDR3 region: CASSSGTGHNEQFF. The CDR3 nucleotides read TGTGCCAGCAGCTCGGGGACAGGCCACAATGAGCAGTTCTTC. V usage is TRBV7-8 and J usage is TRBJ2-1, with 8 nucleotides matching TRBD1. With V trimmed by 4 bases and J by 5 bases, 4 bases remained unmatched. The germline gives CDR1 SGHVS, CDR2 FQNEAQ. The CDR3 loop spans 14 amino acids.

The chain joins TRBV7-9 to TRBJ2-3, with TRBD2 matching over 15 bases. The J segment lost 5 bases and the V segment lost 5 bases, leaving 8 bases of the junction unmatched. The germline CDR1 and CDR2 sequences are SEHNR and FQNEAQ (reference sequence). The CDR3 length is 17 residues. CDR3 nucleotide sequence: TGTGCCAGCAGCCGGACTAGCGGGGGGGCTTTTATAGATACGCAGTATTTT. Its translation: CASSRTSGGAFIDTQYF.

This clonotype is medium-sized by share. The junction and the germline gene differ at one end; a read error may be behind it. The gene calls are TRBV2 and TRBJ2-1, with D perhaps TRBD2 (6 bases). Per germline, CDR1 SNHLY and CDR2 FYNNEI. The CDR3 spans 10 residues. In nucleotides, the CDR3 is TGTGCCAGCGGGGGGACTCAGGCGCTCTTC. Protein: CASGGTQALF. The variable domain in full, completed from reference TRBV2 and TRBJ2-1, reads EPEVTQTPSHQVTQMGQEVILRCVPISNHLYFYWYRQILGQKVEFLVSFYNNEISEKSEIFDDQFSVERPDGSNFTLKIRSTKLEDSAMYFCASGGTQALFGPGTRLTVL.

The chain has TRBV5-1 and TRBJ2-7; possibly TRBD1 for D (6 bases). The CDR3 loop spans 16 amino acids. Trimming removed 5 bases at V and 4 bases at J, with 22 bases between. Germline assignment: CDR1 SGHRS and CDR2 YFSETQ. The CDR3 DNA reads TGCGCCAGCAGGAACGAACTACGGGACAACTCATACGAGCAGTACTTC. It specifies CASRNELRDNSYEQYF.

The CDR3 spells CASSLIAREGTQYF. For the CDR3, the DNA is TGTGCCAGCAGCTTAATTGCGCGGGAAGGTACGCAGTATTTT. The chain is built from TRBV7-3 and TRBJ2-3; D is possibly TRBD2 (6 bases). V gave up 1 base and J gave up 8 bases, with 13 bases separating them. Germline V CDR1 and CDR2: SGHTA, FQGTGA. CDR3 length: 14 amino acids.

The sample holds a few counts of this clonotype. The chain recombines TRBV7-2 with TRBJ2-1; TRBD1 matches 8 bases. Trimming at V came to 9 bases and at J to 2 bases, leaving 9 bases not matched to a gene. This CDR3 comprises 15 residues. Per the germline V gene, CDR1 is SGHTA and CDR2 is FQGNSA. CDR3 coding DNA: TGTGCCAGTCATGAATCAGGGGGCGCCTACAATGAGCAGTTCTTC. Protein: CASHESGGAYNEQFF.

The chain combines TRBV29-1 with TRBJ2-7; 8 nucleotides align to TRBD2. This CDR3 region has 14 residues. Germline V gives CDR1 SQVTM, CDR2 ANQGSEA. V lost 3 bases to trimming and J lost 7 bases; unmatched junction nucleotides: 11. CDR3: CSVDRAGVTGEQYF. The DNA of the CDR3 is TGCAGCGTTGACAGAGCGGGAGTGACGGGGGAGCAGTACTTC.

This clonotype was observed many times. The chain links TRBV12-3 or TRBV12-4 to TRBJ2-3; the D gene could be TRBD1 or TRBD2 (6 bases each). Deletions cut 2 bases from V and 0 bases from J, with 9 bases between. The CDR3 has 15 residues. CDR3 amino acids: CASSLQGRSTDTQYF. CDR3 DNA: TGTGCCAGCAGTTTACAGGGGAGGAGCACAGATACGCAGTATTTT.

This rearrangement joins TRBV28 to TRBJ1-4; D call uncertain. The CDR3 is 14 residues long. Per germline, CDR1 MDHEN and CDR2 SYDVKM. The V and J ends lost 2 bases and 12 bases respectively, with 16 bases between them. This CDR3 is CASSLVGPTSQLFF. The CDR3 coding sequence is TGTGCCAGCAGTTTAGTTGGCCCTACGAGTCAACTGTTTTTT.

Details on this clonotype: The CDR3 carries no conserved terminal phenylalanine or tryptophan, so it likely arises from a read error. The limits of the CDR3 on the DNA are not certain, so only TCRdb's listed CDR3 is given. The chain uses TRBV28 and TRBJ2-7. Germline CDR1 reads MDHEN; CDR2 reads SYDVKM. The CDR3 spans 15 residues, counting both ends. The CDR3 is CASIGGDGYGYTFGS.

By proportion, this clonotype is large (0.1 to 1%). CDR3: CASSLSRPAGEQFF. The CDR3 DNA reads as TGTGCCAGCAGCTTATCACGACCAGCGGGTGAGCAGTTCTTC. This chain links TRBV7-2 with TRBJ2-1; perhaps TRBD2 as D (6 bases). Germline CDR1 SGHTA, CDR2 FQGNSA. This CDR3 comprises 14 residues. V was cut by 2 bases and J by 9 bases, with 14 bases left in between.

J is TRBJ2-1 and V is TRBV7-8; 8 bases are a match to TRBD1. Judging by the DNA end, TRBJ2-7 fits better; the J call may be wrong. From germline, CDR1 is SGHVS and CDR2 FQNEAQ. The CDR3 is 14 residues long. CDR3 bases: TGTGCCAGCAGCTTAAGGACAGGGACCTACGAGCAGTACTTC. Its protein is CASSLRTGTYEQYF.

By share, this clonotype ranks as large. The V and J genes are TRBV7-2 and TRBJ2-5, with 10 bases fitting TRBD1. The germline V gene encodes CDR1 SGHTA and CDR2 FQGNSA. The J segment lost 7 bases and the V segment lost 5 bases, leaving 10 bases of the junction unmatched. The CDR3 loop spans 15 amino acids. CDR3 nucleotides: TGTGCCAGCAGCGGAGGGACAGGGGTTCGGGGGACCCAGTACTTC. Protein product: CASSGGTGVRGTQYF.

Turning to this clonotype: An end of the junction differs from the germline gene, which may be a read error. The rearrangement joins TRBV7-6 to TRBJ2-3, with 12 nucleotides matching TRBD1. CDR3 length: 15 residues. Germline V gives CDR1 SGHVS, CDR2 FNYEAQ. For the CDR3, the DNA is TGTGCTAGCAGCTTAGGGACAGGGGGCATAGATACGCAGTATTTT. Protein product: CASSLGTGGIDTQYF. Full variable domain (outside the CDR3, taken from reference TRBV7-6 and TRBJ2-3): GAGVSQSPRYKVTKRGQDVALRCDPISGHVSLYWYRQALGQGPEFLTYFNYEAQQDKSGLPNDRFSAERPEGSISTLTIQRTEQRDSAMYRCASSLGTGGIDTQYFGPGTRLTVL.

Concerning this clonotype: An end of the junction differs from the germline gene, which may be a read error. The rearrangement links TRBV7-2 to TRBJ2-3, with TRBD1 as a possible D gene (5 bases). Germline V gene lookup returns CDR1 SGHTA and CDR2 FQGNSA. The length of the CDR3 is 14 residues. This CDR3 reads CASGLGQGTDTQYF. CDR3 nucleotides: TGTGCCAGCGGCTTAGGTCAGGGTACAGATACGCAGTATTTT. The full variable domain, completed using reference TRBV7-2 and TRBJ2-3, is GAGVSQSPSNKVTEKGKDVELRCDPISGHTALYWYRQSLGQGLEFLIYFQGNSAPDKSGLPSDRFSAERTGGSVSTLTIQRTQQEDSAVYLCASGLGQGTDTQYFGPGTRLTVL.

Note on this clonotype: The final CDR3 position lacks the conserved phenylalanine or tryptophan, pointing to a likely read error. It is unclear where the CDR3 begins or ends on the DNA, so no DNA is shown, and the CDR3 is as TCRdb lists it. This chain uses TRBV28 with TRBJ2-7; the DNA was not used to check the table's D call, TRBD2. CDR1 MDHEN and CDR2 SYDVKM come from the germline V gene. The CDR3 is 14 amino acids in total, end residues counted. CDR3 protein: CASTRGNYGYTFGS.

The gene calls are TRBV7-4 and TRBJ2-5; no clear D. The end of the DNA is better explained by TRBJ1-2, so the J call may be wrong. The CDR3 runs 12 residues. From germline, CDR1 is SGHVT and CDR2 SQSDAQ. In DNA form, the CDR3 reads TGTGCCAGCAGCGGCGCCAACTATGGCTACACCTTC. Its translation is CASSGANYGYTF.

This clonotype was counted ten times or more. The chain couples TRBV28 to TRBJ2-5, with D possibly being TRBD1 (6 bases). The J call may not be correct, given that the DNA end is closer to TRBJ2-7. This CDR3 has 14 residues. Germline CDR1 reads MDHEN; CDR2 reads SYDVKM. The CDR3 loop is CASRSQNRVGEQYF. CDR3 nucleotides: TGTGCCAGCAGGTCACAAAACAGGGTAGGCGAGCAGTACTTC.

The J gene is TRBJ1-2, the V gene TRBV24-1; 8 nucleotides agree with TRBD1. This CDR3 region has 15 residues. CDR1 is KGHDR, CDR2 SFDVKD, per germline. J lost 3 bases, V lost 3 bases, and 5 bases had no gene match. CDR3 sequence: CATSDPSTGDYGYTF. The DNA of the CDR3 is TGTGCCACCAGTGATCCCTCGACAGGGGACTATGGCTACACCTTC.

This clonotype was counted only a few times. The chain links TRBV7-2 to TRBJ2-1, with 9 bases matching TRBD2. With the DNA end fitting TRBJ2-7 better, the J assignment may be wrong. The CDR3 consists of 15 residues. The germline CDR1 and CDR2 sequences are SGHTA and FQGNSA. The chain's CDR3 is CASSPGTSSYNEQYF. CDR3 sequence (DNA): TGTGCCAGCAGCCCTGGGACTAGCTCCTACAATGAGCAGTACTTC.

This clonotype was counted at least ten times. The CDR3 protein is CASSQQGAYEQYF. The CDR3 DNA is TGTGCCAGCAGCCAGCAAGGGGCCTACGAGCAGTACTTC. The V call is TRBV5-5, the J call TRBJ2-7; a weak D match, TRBD1 (5 bases). The V and J ends lost 4 bases and 2 bases respectively, with 10 bases between them. Germline lookup yields CDR1 SGHKS and CDR2 YYEKEE (reference sequence). The CDR3 spans 13 residues. Supplemented by reference TRBV5-5 and TRBJ2-7, the full variable domain reads DAGVTQSPTHLIKTRGQQVTLRCSPISGHKSVSWYQQVLGQGPQFIFQYYEKEERGRGNFPDRFSARQFPNYSSELNVNALLLGDSALYLCASSQQGAYEQYFGPGTRLTVT.

In this sample, this clonotype turned up once. The conserved phenylalanine or tryptophan normally closing the CDR3 is absent here, so this likely arose from a read error. Because the CDR3's place on the DNA is in doubt, the DNA is left out and the CDR3 is given as listed by TCRdb. V usage is TRBV3-1 and J usage is TRBJ2-6; the D segment call TRBD1 is taken from the table without a DNA check. Inclusive of both ends, the CDR3 amounts to 18 amino acids. Per germline, CDR1 LGHDT and CDR2 YNNKEL (reference sequence). CDR3 in amino acids: CASSQGRTVPGLWLHLRL.

The chain's CDR3 is CASSLRTSGGRDEQFF. The CDR3 region has the DNA TGTGCCAGCAGCCTAAGGACTAGCGGGGGTAGGGATGAGCAGTTCTTC. The rearrangement joins TRBV7-2 to TRBJ2-1; 13 bases are shared with TRBD2. Trimming cost V 5 bases and J 8 bases; bases outside gene matches: 9. There are 16 residues in the CDR3. From germline, CDR1 is SGHTA and CDR2 FQGNSA.

In its sample, this clonotype was seen many times. This sequence joins TRBV5-1 and TRBJ2-1, with TRBD1 as a possible D gene (5 bases). Germline CDR1 reads SGHRS; CDR2 reads YFSETQ. V lost 1 base and J lost 4, with 6 bases in between. This CDR3 comprises 13 residues. CDR3 sequence: CASSLTGYNEQFF. CDR3 sequence (DNA): TGCGCCAGCAGCTTGACAGGTTACAATGAGCAGTTCTTC.

V and J are TRBV7-3 and TRBJ2-1, with D perhaps matching TRBD2 (6 bases). CDR1 is SGHTA, CDR2 FQGTGA, per germline. Trimming stripped 6 bases from V and 9 bases from J, with 18 bases between. The CDR3 extends over 14 amino acids. DNA for the CDR3: TGTGCCAGCAGGTCCCTAGCCGGGGGAGGTGAGCAGTTCTTC. Encoded protein: CASRSLAGGGEQFF.

In its sample, this clonotype was seen many times. The chain joins TRBV19 to TRBJ1-5; D gene unclear. The CDR3 is made up of 12 amino acids. Trimming pared 5 bases from V and 7 bases from J, leaving 9 bases between. In germline, CDR1 is LNHDA, CDR2 SQIVND (reference sequence). This chain's CDR3 is CASSFVFQPQHF. CDR3 bases: TGTGCCAGTAGTTTCGTATTCCAGCCCCAGCATTTT.

The chain is built from TRBV7-6 and TRBJ2-7; D is possibly TRBD1 (5 bases). Gene TRBJ2-5 matches the end of the DNA better, so the J call may be wrong. CDR3 length: 14 amino acids. Germline V CDR1 and CDR2: SGHVS, FNYEAQ. The CDR3 loop reads CASSEAGLQETQYF. The CDR3 nucleotides are TGTGCCAGCAGCGAGGCAGGGCTCCAAGAGACCCAGTACTTC.

The rearrangement joins TRBV7-9 to TRBJ2-1; D possibly corresponds to TRBD2 (5 bases). Germline V CDR1 and CDR2: SEHNR, FQNEAQ (reference sequence). The CDR3 consists of 16 residues. V dropped 0 bases and J dropped 5 bases, with 14 bases sitting between them. CDR3 nucleotides: TGTGCCAGCAGCTTAGCTTTCCGTCGTAGCGACAATGAGCAGTTCTTC. It translates to CASSLAFRRSDNEQFF.